This TCR beta chain was observed in a study of blood T cell repertoires in COVID-19. Study summary: Collection of acute and convalescent COVID-19 samples took place in the United States, Italy and Spain. T cells, B-cell-depleted T cells, or PBMCs provided the cDNA or gDNA that served as material.

Original handling: It was from reference gene primer amplification that nucleated cell counts were estimated. Only in-frame clones appear in the TCRdb table, and some are missing; sequencing was by immunoSEQ multiplex PCR. V and J calls and clone size come straight from that table; D and trimming were deduced from the DNA. Here the sample spans over 120,000 clones, about 79% being singletons. The V end was cut by 0 bases, the J end by 8 bases, with 8 bases between. The CDR3 is made up of 12 amino acids. CDR1 SGHRS and CDR2 YFSETQ come from the germline V gene. This TCR derives from an elderly woman with acute or convalescent COVID-19. The sample taken for sequencing was peripheral blood. This chain links TRBV5-1 with TRBJ1-1; D perhaps matches TRBD1 (5 bases). The CDR3 loop reads CASSLDQGEAFF. The CDR3 DNA reads as TGCGCCAGCAGCTTGGATCAGGGAGAAGCTTTCTTT.